The 7 T cell receptor beta chains below all came from one sample that was sequenced in a study of vaccination and CD4 T cells after COVID-19. Which antigens these TCRs recognize remains unknown. Oncomine TCR Beta short-read sequencing was applied to DNA from cultured CD4+ T cells. TCRdb reanalysed the PCR reads using MiXCR and keeps one entry per CDR3 protein. The sample has more than 8,000 distinct CDR3 sequences; under 30% are singletons. Treatment specified: roughly ten-day PBMC culture with coronavirus spike peptide pools or control peptides (ViraFEST assay). Sequencing used CD4+ T cells from blood, cultured in vitro, obtained after SARS-CoV-2 vaccination. The receptors derive from a human donor who had recovered from COVID-19.

V gene TRBV18 combines with J gene TRBJ2-7; 7 positions match TRBD2. CDR1 and CDR2 from the germline V gene are KGHSH and LQKENI. Germline trimming cut 3 bases from V and 7 bases from J; bases unmatched to any gene: 12. This CDR3 has 15 residues. CDR3 DNA: TGTGCCAGCTCACCGGACCGTATGCTGGGGGGGGAGCAGTACTTC. Amino acids: CASSPDRMLGGEQYF. Looking up the rest from reference TRBV18 and TRBJ2-7 gives the full variable domain: NAGVMQNPRHLVRRRGQEARLRCSPMKGHSHVYWYRQLPEEGLKFMVYLQKENIIDESGMPKERFSAEFPKEGPSILRIQQVVRGDSAAYFCASSPDRMLGGEQYFGPGTRLTVT.

In its sample, this clonotype was seen a few times. The rearrangement uses TRBV7-8 and TRBJ1-2, with 7 positions matching TRBD1. Per germline, CDR1 SGHVS and CDR2 FQNEAQ. The CDR3 extends over 12 amino acids. The V and J ends lost 5 bases and 10 bases, in that order; junction bases with no gene match: 7. The CDR3 region has the DNA TGTGCCAGCAGCGGCATCGGACAGGACTACACCTTC. It translates to CASSGIGQDYTF.

The table lists this clonotype with a few counts. The rearrangement joins TRBV21-1 to TRBJ2-7. TRBV21-1 is a documented pseudogene. CDR3 length equals 11 residues. CDR3 bases: TGTGCCAGCAGCAGAGATTACGAGCAGTACTTC. This gives the protein CASSRDYEQYF.

This clonotype was counted between two and nine times. The genes are TRBV2 and TRBJ2-3; 7 bases match TRBD2. CDR3 length: 15 residues. V gave up 8 bases and J gave up 1 base; unmatched junction bases: 9. Germline lookup yields CDR1 SNHLY and CDR2 FYNNEI. The CDR3 loop is CASRRGSSGTDTQYF. In DNA form, the CDR3 reads TGTGCCAGCCGGCGCGGGAGCTCTGGCACAGATACGCAGTATTTT. Filled out from reference TRBV2 and TRBJ2-3, the complete variable domain reads EPEVTQTPSHQVTQMGQEVILRCVPISNHLYFYWYRQILGQKVEFLVSFYNNEISEKSEIFDDQFSVERPDGSNFTLKIRSTKLEDSAMYFCASRRGSSGTDTQYFGPGTRLTVL.

The V gene is TRBV18, the J gene TRBJ1-1; no reliable D call. The V gene lost 1 base and the J gene lost 1 base, with 4 bases spanning the gap. The germline V gene has CDR1 KGHSH and CDR2 LQKENI. This CDR3 spans 13 amino acids. Here the CDR3 reads CASSPLENTEAFF. As DNA, the CDR3 is TGTGCCAGCTCACCACTTGAGAACACTGAAGCTTTCTTT.

Remarks on this clonotype: The CDR3 end shows no conserved phenylalanine or tryptophan, and so a read error is likely. J is TRBJ2-7 and V is TRBV19, with 7 bases lining up with TRBD2. The CDR3 sequence is 16 residues long. The trim removed 9 bases at V and 2 bases at J, leaving 16 bases unmatched. The germline V gene has CDR1 LNHDA and CDR2 SQIVND (reference sequence). The chain's CDR3 is CASTATVAGRTYEQYL. The CDR3 coding sequence is TGTGCCAGCACAGCGACGGTAGCGGGTCGTACCTACGAGCAGTACCTC.

The rearrangement joins TRBV4-3 to TRBJ2-3; 8 positions agree with TRBD2. The CDR3 totals 19 residues. V was clipped by 1 base and J by 0 bases; unmatched bases: 12. Germline assignment: CDR1 LGHNA and CDR2 YSLEER. The CDR3 region is CASSQGILWREESTDTQYF. The CDR3, as DNA: TGCGCCAGCAGCCAAGGCATTTTATGGCGGGAGGAAAGCACAGATACGCAGTATTTT.